Listed below are T cell receptor beta chains from one sample, sequenced in a study of shared clonotypes between healthy human individuals. Clones were sequenced by immunoSEQ multiplex PCR, and TCRdb holds only the in-frame ones, with some missing. The sample consists of over 2 million clones, about nine tenths of them appearing once. Material: naive CD4+ T cells from PBMCs. These TCRs come from a man between 18 and 35 years old in good health. Some clones in this sample may be carry-over from other donors' samples. Both conserved end residues are part of each CDR3. D genes are given only for firm matches. The size of a clone is reported for some rows only, either as once, few or many, or as a class for expanded clones.

CASRAPGTARNTIYF TGTGCCAGCAGGGCTCCCGGGACAGCCCGAAACACCATATATTTT TRBJ1-3 TRBD1 TRBV27 NA
CAIRDSGAGNTEAFF TGTGCCATCAGGGACTCCGGGGCAGGGAACACTGAAGCTTTCTTT TRBJ1-1 NA TRBV10-3 NA
CASSHRDRSTDTQYF TGTGCCAGCAGTCACCGGGACAGGTCCACAGATACGCAGTATTTT TRBJ2-3 TRBD1 TRBV27 NA
CSVRGQYQETQYF TGCAGCGTGCGAGGACAGTACCAAGAGACCCAGTACTTC TRBJ2-5 NA TRBV29-1 once
CSAGTGGSPLHF TGCAGCGCCGGGACAGGGGGTTCACCCCTCCACTTT TRBJ1-6 TRBD1 TRBV29-1 once
CASSTTAEKLFF TGTGCCAGCAGCACCACAGCCGAAAAACTGTTTTTT TRBJ1-4 NA TRBV28 NA
CSVSGGDETQYF TGCAGCGTTTCGGGAGGGGATGAGACCCAGTACTTC TRBJ2-5 TRBD2 TRBV29-1 NA
CSVEDRGGQGTGEQFF TGCAGCGTTGAAGATCGGGGGGGACAGGGGACAGGTGAGCAGTTCTTC TRBJ2-1 TRBD1 TRBV29-1 NA
CASSPTAANSYEQYF TGTGCCAGCAGCCCTACCGCGGCGAACTCCTACGAGCAGTACTTC TRBJ2-7 NA TRBV9 NA
CASSYRSSYEQYF TGTGCCAGCAGTTACAGGAGTTCCTACGAGCAGTACTTC TRBJ2-7 NA TRBV6-5 few
CASSEYWPAQYF TGTGCCAGCAGTGAGTACTGGCCGGCGCAGTATTTT TRBJ2-3 NA TRBV2 once
CASSRTGLDSPLHF TGTGCCAGCAGCCGAACAGGACTGGACTCACCCCTCCACTTT TRBJ1-6 NA TRBV6-5 NA
CASSFGGLADTQYF TGTGCCAGCAGCTTCGGGGGGTTGGCGGATACGCAGTATTTT TRBJ2-3 TRBD2 TRBV11-3 NA
CASTDQQGYEQYF TGTGCCAGCACAGACCAACAGGGTTACGAGCAGTACTTC TRBJ2-7 NA TRBV6-1 NA
CASNEVAEQPQHF TGTGCCAGCAATGAGGTTGCAGAACAGCCCCAGCATTTT TRBJ1-5 NA TRBV28 once
CASSYSGQGPYEQYF TGTGCCAGCAGTTATAGCGGACAGGGGCCATACGAGCAGTACTTC TRBJ2-7 TRBD1 TRBV6-5 NA
CASSSVIGNTIYF TGTGCCAGCAGTTCGGTTATTGGAAACACCATATATTTT TRBJ1-3 NA TRBV28 NA
CASSFLPNNEQFF TGCGCCAGCAGCTTCTTACCAAACAATGAGCAGTTCTTC TRBJ2-1 NA TRBV5-1 NA
CASSYLTGGYEQYF TGTGCCAGCAGTTACCTGACAGGGGGCTACGAGCAGTACTTC TRBJ2-7 TRBD1 TRBV6-5 few
CASFTHRVQTGNTIYF TGTGCCAGCTTTACCCACAGGGTGCAAACTGGAAACACCATATATTTT TRBJ1-3 NA TRBV28 NA
CASSHGWPYGYTF TGTGCCAGCAGCCACGGGTGGCCCTATGGCTACACCTTC TRBJ1-2 NA TRBV7-8 NA
CASSTQGPGNEQYF TGCGCCAGCAGCACACAGGGACCGGGAAACGAGCAGTACTTC TRBJ2-7 NA TRBV5-1 NA
CASSRLPGGSLGNTIYF TGCGCCAGCAGCCGACTACCCGGGGGATCCCTAGGAAACACCATATATTTT TRBJ1-3 NA TRBV4-1 NA
CAIPGTSFLPGELFF TGTGCCATACCCGGGACTAGCTTTTTACCCGGGGAGCTGTTTTTT TRBJ2-2 TRBD2 TRBV6-1 NA
CASSPRGTGETQYF TGTGCCAGTAGTCCTCGGGGGACAGGGGAGACCCAGTACTTC TRBJ2-5 TRBD1 TRBV19 NA
CASSFGSVRDPKTDTQYF TGTGCCAGCAGCTTCGGCTCGGTCCGGGACCCCAAGACAGATACGCAGTATTTT TRBJ2-3 NA TRBV13 NA
CASSLGGPDTQYF TGCGCCAGCAGCTTGGGTGGGCCAGATACGCAGTATTTT TRBJ2-3 NA TRBV5-1 NA
CAWSGTSGRGGQFF TGTGCCTGGAGTGGCACTAGCGGGAGGGGGGGGCAGTTCTTC TRBJ2-1 TRBD2 TRBV30 NA
CSVVDRSWGQETQYF TGCAGCGTTGTAGACAGGAGTTGGGGACAAGAGACCCAGTACTTC TRBJ2-5 NA TRBV29-1 NA